The next 18 T cell receptor beta chains were all read from a single sample in a study of T cell responses to AZD1222 COVID-19 vaccine. Assay: immunoSEQ multiplex PCR; the TCRdb copy retains only in-frame clones and omits some. The sample lists about 140,000 clones; more than 90% were seen once. Sequenced material: peripheral blood, taken on day 0 of AZD1222 vaccination. These receptors all stem from an adult in good health.

This rearrangement joins TRBV28 to TRBJ1-5; D may be TRBD1 (5 bases). This CDR3 spans 16 amino acids. Between the trimmed V and J ends, which lost 3 bases and 6 bases, there was a span of 18 bases. The germline V gene encodes CDR1 MDHEN and CDR2 SYDVKM. The chain's CDR3 is CASSFKGFFVGQPQHF. In nucleotides, the CDR3 is TGTGCCAGCAGTTTTAAGGGGTTCTTCGTAGGTCAGCCCCAGCATTTT.

The rearrangement links TRBV28 to TRBJ2-1, with TRBD2 as a possible D gene (5 bases). The germline V gene has CDR1 MDHEN and CDR2 SYDVKM. The CDR3 is 15 residues long. Trimming shortened V by 5 bases and J by 1 base, and 12 bases separated the two germline ends. DNA for the CDR3: TGTGCCAGCAGTCAGGACTTCTTTTCCTACAATGAGCAGTTCTTC. Amino acids: CASSQDFFSYNEQFF.

V usage is TRBV27 and J usage is TRBJ1-5; 7 bases agree with TRBD1. Germline CDR1 MNHEY, CDR2 SMNVEV (reference sequence). The CDR3 runs to 13 residues. V dropped 6 bases and J dropped 9; count of bases not matched to a gene: 8. The CDR3 DNA reads as TGTGCCAGCAGCCGCGACAGGGCGTCGCCCCAGCATTTT. This translates into CASSRDRASPQHF.

The chain employs TRBV29-1 and TRBJ1-2; D gene uncertain. CDR1 is SQVTM, CDR2 ANQGSEA, per germline. The ends were cut back, 5 bases at V and 4 bases at J, with 14 bases in the middle. There are 13 residues in the CDR3. The CDR3 loop reads CSVRADAFYGYTF. DNA for the CDR3: TGCAGCGTTAGGGCGGACGCGTTCTATGGCTACACCTTC.

The chain links TRBV10-1 to TRBJ2-2; 14 nucleotides line up with TRBD2. Germline CDR1 WNHNN, CDR2 SYGVQD (reference sequence). This CDR3 has 16 residues. The trim removed 8 bases at V and 4 bases at J, leaving 6 bases unmatched. This CDR3 is CASSGLAGDITGELFF. The DNA of the CDR3 is TGCGCCAGCTCGGGACTAGCGGGAGACATCACCGGGGAGCTGTTTTTT.

The V call is TRBV27, the J call TRBJ2-7; 11 bases fit TRBD2. Looked up from germline, CDR1 is MNHEY and CDR2 is SMNVEV (reference sequence). V lost 6 bases and J lost 2; bases outside the gene matches: 6. The CDR3 loop spans 15 amino acids. The CDR3 spells CASRGGTSGTYEQYF. The CDR3 DNA reads TGTGCCAGCAGGGGTGGGACTAGCGGAACCTACGAGCAGTACTTC.

The chain is built from TRBV5-1 and TRBJ2-7; the D gene is possibly TRBD1 (5 bases). This CDR3 is 16 amino acids long. With 0 bases removed from V and 0 bases from J, the gap between germline ends came to 13 bases. From germline, CDR1 is SGHRS and CDR2 YFSETQ. The CDR3 coding sequence is TGCGCCAGCAGCTTGGATCCCCACAGGAGCTCCTACGAGCAGTACTTC. This translates into CASSLDPHRSSYEQYF.

The CDR3, as DNA: TGTGCCTGGAGTGGGGGAGGTGGCTTAAAACTGTTTTTT. It encodes CAWSGGGGLKLFF. The chain employs TRBV30 and TRBJ1-4; no reliable D call. CDR3 length: 13 amino acids. V was pared by 1 base and J by 10 bases, with 13 bases between. Germline CDR1 reads GTSNPN; CDR2 reads SVGIG (reference sequence).

The rearrangement uses TRBV10-1 and TRBJ2-7, with D possibly being TRBD1 (5 bases). Trimming took off 4 bases at V and 6 bases at J, with 13 bases between the two ends. This CDR3 is built from 13 residues. Germline V gives CDR1 WNHNN, CDR2 SYGVQD (reference sequence). The CDR3, as DNA: TGCGCCAGCAGTGGCAGGGTACCGACCGAGCAGTACTTC. It is translated as CASSGRVPTEQYF.

V usage is TRBV5-1 and J usage is TRBJ2-7; 7 bases line up with TRBD1. The CDR3 extends over 15 amino acids. V shed 0 bases, J shed 5 bases, and the junction held 8 bases outside the gene matches. Germline CDR1 is SGHRS and CDR2 is YFSETQ. CDR3 DNA sequence: TGCGCCAGCAGCTTGGGACAGGGAAAGTCCCACGAGCAGTACTTC. Its protein is CASSLGQGKSHEQYF.

The chain links TRBV27 to TRBJ1-2; D remains ambiguous. The CDR3 has 17 amino acids. The V end lost 4 bases, the J end lost 3 bases, and 21 bases lay between the germline ends. Germline-derived CDR1 and CDR2 are MNHEY and SMNVEV (reference sequence). This CDR3 reads CASSSIFLGPRYYGYTF. The CDR3 bases are TGTGCCAGCAGTTCGATTTTCCTGGGCCCCAGGTACTATGGCTACACCTTC.

V and J are TRBV12-5 and TRBJ1-1; a weak D match, TRBD1 (6 bases). Germline V gives CDR1 LGHNT, CDR2 FRNRAP. V dropped 0 bases and J dropped 3 bases, with 14 bases sitting between them. The CDR3 totals 16 residues. The CDR3 DNA sequence: TGTGCTAGTGGTTTGGTACTGGGGGGCGAAGACACTGAAGCTTTCTTT. This encodes CASGLVLGGEDTEAFF.

The J gene is TRBJ2-1, the V gene TRBV19, with 10 bases fitting TRBD2. This CDR3 is built from 17 residues. V gave up 6 bases and J gave up 5 bases; unmatched junction bases: 13. The germline gives CDR1 LNHDA, CDR2 SQIVND (reference sequence). The CDR3 DNA is TGTGCCAGTAGAAAGCGGGAGGGCCCCACCATTAACAATGAGCAGTTCTTC. This translates into CASRKREGPTINNEQFF.

This chain connects TRBV6-5 to TRBJ2-7; 8 bases map to TRBD2. J lost 7 bases, V lost 7 bases, and 15 bases had no gene match. The length of the CDR3 is 15 residues. Germline CDR1 is MNHEY and CDR2 is SVGAGI. CDR3 region: CASTPGTRPSGEQYF. In nucleotides, the CDR3 is TGTGCCAGCACTCCCGGGACTAGACCCTCGGGGGAGCAGTACTTC.

CDR3 coding DNA: TGTGCCAGCAGGGTAGCGCCAGATACGCAGTATTTT. Protein: CASRVAPDTQYF. The V call is TRBV7-9, the J call TRBJ2-3; D is perhaps TRBD2 (5 bases). There are 12 residues in the CDR3. Germline V gene sequence: CDR1 SEHNR, CDR2 FQNEAQ (reference sequence). V lost 6 bases to trimming and J lost 4 bases, with 8 bases between them.

This chain uses TRBV2 with TRBJ2-1; the D is unclear. CDR3 length: 11 residues. Germline CDR1 SNHLY, CDR2 FYNNEI. The V gene lost 5 bases and the J gene lost 5 bases, with 4 bases spanning the gap. The chain's CDR3 is CASSLNNEQFF. The CDR3, as DNA: TGTGCCAGCAGTCTTAACAATGAGCAGTTCTTC.

This clone was seen only once. The J gene is TRBJ2-3, the V gene TRBV7-9; D uncertain. In germline, CDR1 is SEHNR, CDR2 FQNEAQ (reference sequence). Between the trimmed V and J ends, which lost 0 bases and 0 bases, there was a span of 10 bases. The CDR3 loop spans 16 amino acids. CDR3 in DNA: TGTGCCAGCAGCTTAGCATTCGGGCGGAGCACAGATACGCAGTATTTT. It translates to CASSLAFGRSTDTQYF.

The CDR3 spells CASGPDRGHVDYGYTF. The CDR3 DNA sequence: TGTGCTAGTGGGCCGGACAGGGGGCACGTTGACTATGGCTACACCTTC. The chain has TRBV12-5 and TRBJ1-2; 11 positions match TRBD1. With V trimmed by 6 bases and J by 3 bases, 9 bases remained unmatched. Per the germline V gene, CDR1 is LGHNT and CDR2 is FRNRAP. The CDR3 has 16 residues.